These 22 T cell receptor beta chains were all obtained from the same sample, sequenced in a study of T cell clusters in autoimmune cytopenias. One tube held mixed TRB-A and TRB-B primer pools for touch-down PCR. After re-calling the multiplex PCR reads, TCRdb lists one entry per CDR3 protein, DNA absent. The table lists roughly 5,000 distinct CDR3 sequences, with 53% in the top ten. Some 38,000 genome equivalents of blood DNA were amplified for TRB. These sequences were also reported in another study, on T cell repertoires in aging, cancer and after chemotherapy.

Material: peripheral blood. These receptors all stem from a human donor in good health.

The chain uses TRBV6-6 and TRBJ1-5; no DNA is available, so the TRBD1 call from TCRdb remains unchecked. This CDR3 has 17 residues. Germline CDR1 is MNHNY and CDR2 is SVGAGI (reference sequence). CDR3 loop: CASSLTDRGLSPRPQHF.

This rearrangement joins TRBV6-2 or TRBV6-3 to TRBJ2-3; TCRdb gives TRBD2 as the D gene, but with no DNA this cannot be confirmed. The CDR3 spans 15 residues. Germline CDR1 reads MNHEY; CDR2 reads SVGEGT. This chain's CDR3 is CASTLAGVTRDTQYF.

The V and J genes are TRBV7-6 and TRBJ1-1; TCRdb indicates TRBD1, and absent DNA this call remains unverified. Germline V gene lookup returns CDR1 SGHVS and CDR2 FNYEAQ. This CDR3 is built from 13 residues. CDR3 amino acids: CASSRGGNTEAFF. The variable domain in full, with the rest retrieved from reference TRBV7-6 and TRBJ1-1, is GAGVSQSPRYKVTKRGQDVALRCDPISGHVSLYWYRQALGQGPEFLTYFNYEAQQDKSGLPNDRFSAERPEGSISTLTIQRTEQRDSAMYRCASSRGGNTEAFFGQGTRLTVV.

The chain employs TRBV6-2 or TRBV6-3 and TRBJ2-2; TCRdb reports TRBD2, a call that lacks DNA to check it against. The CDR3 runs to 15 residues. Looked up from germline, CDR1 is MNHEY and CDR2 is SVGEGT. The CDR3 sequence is CASTEAGGFTGELFF.

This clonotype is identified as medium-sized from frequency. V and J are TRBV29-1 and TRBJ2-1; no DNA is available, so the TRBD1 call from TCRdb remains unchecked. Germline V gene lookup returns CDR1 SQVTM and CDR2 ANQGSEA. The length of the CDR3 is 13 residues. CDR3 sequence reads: CSAPAAIGNEQFF.

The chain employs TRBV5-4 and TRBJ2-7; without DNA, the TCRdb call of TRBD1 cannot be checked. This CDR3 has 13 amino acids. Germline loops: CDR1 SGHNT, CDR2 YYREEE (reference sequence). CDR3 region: CASTTGGTYEQYF.

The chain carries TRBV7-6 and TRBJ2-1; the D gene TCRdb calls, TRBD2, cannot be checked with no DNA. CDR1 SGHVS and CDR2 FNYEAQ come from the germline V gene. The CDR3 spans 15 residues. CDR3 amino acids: CASSLGSRERHEQFF.

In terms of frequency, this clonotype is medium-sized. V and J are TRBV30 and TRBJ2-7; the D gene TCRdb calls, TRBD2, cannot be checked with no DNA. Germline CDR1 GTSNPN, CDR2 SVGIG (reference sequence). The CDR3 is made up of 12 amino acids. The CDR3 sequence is CAWGLNWNEQYF. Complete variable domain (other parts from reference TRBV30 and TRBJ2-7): SQTIHQWPATLVQPVGSPLSLECTVEGTSNPNLYWYRQAAGRGLQLLFYSVGIGQISSEVPQNLSASRPQDRQFILSSKKLLLSDSGFYLCAWGLNWNEQYFGPGTRLTVT.

CDR3 residues: CASRVRTYGYTF. V gene TRBV19 combines with J gene TRBJ1-2. The CDR3 is 12 residues long. In germline, CDR1 is LNHDA, CDR2 SQIVND (reference sequence).

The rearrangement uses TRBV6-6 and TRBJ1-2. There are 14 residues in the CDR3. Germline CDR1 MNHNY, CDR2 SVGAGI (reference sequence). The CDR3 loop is CASSYSSQEHGYTF.

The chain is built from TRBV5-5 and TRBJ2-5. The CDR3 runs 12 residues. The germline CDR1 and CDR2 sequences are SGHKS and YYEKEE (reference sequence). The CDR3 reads CASSLVLETQYF. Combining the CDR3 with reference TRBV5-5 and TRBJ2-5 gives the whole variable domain DAGVTQSPTHLIKTRGQQVTLRCSPISGHKSVSWYQQVLGQGPQFIFQYYEKEERGRGNFPDRFSARQFPNYSSELNVNALLLGDSALYLCASSLVLETQYFGPGTRLLVL.

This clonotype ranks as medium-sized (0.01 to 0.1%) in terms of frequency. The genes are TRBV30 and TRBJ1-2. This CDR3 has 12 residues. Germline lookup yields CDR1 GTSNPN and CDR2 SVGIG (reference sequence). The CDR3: CAWSVSANGYTF.

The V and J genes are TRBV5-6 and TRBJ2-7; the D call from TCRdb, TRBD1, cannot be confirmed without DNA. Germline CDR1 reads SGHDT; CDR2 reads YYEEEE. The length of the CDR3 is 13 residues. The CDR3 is CASSYGGGYEQYF.

Here the CDR3 reads CASSQGQGAPLSTDTQYF. This chain connects TRBV5-6 to TRBJ2-3; checking the TCRdb D call of TRBD1 is not possible without DNA. Germline CDR1 is SGHDT and CDR2 is YYEEEE. The CDR3 consists of 18 residues.

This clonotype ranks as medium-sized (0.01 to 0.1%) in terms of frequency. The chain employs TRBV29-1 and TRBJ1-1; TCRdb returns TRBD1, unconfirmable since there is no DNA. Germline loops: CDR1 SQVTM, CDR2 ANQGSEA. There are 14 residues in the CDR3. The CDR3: CSVVLGGANTEAFF.

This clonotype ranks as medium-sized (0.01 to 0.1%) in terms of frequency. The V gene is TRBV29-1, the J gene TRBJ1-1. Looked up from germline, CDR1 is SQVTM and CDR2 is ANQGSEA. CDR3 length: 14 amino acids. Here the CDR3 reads CSVPRDSGYTEAFF.

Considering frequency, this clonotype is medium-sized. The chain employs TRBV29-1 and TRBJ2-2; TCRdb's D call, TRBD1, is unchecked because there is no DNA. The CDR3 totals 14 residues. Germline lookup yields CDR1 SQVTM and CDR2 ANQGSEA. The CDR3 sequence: CSVEKGAGTGELFF.

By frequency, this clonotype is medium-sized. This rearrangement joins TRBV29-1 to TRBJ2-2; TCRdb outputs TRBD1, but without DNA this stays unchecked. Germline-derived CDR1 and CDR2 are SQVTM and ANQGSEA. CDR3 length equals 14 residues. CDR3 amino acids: CSVAAGTNTGELFF.

This CDR3 is CASSYRVGTSSYEQYF. V usage is TRBV6-5 and J usage is TRBJ2-7; TCRdb names TRBD2, which stays unverified in the absence of DNA. CDR1 is MNHEY and CDR2 is SVGAGI in the germline V gene. The CDR3 spans 16 residues.

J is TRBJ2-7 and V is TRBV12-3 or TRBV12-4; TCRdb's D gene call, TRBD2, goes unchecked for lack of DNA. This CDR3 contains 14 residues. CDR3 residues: CASSSGLAVYEQYF.

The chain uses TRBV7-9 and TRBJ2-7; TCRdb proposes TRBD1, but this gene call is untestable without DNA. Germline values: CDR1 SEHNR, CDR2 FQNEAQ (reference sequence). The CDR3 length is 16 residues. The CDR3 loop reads CASRATYRDRQNEQYF.

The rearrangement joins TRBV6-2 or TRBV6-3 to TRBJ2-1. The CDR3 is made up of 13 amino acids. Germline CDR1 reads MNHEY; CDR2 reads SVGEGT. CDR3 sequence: CASGGSSYNEQFF.